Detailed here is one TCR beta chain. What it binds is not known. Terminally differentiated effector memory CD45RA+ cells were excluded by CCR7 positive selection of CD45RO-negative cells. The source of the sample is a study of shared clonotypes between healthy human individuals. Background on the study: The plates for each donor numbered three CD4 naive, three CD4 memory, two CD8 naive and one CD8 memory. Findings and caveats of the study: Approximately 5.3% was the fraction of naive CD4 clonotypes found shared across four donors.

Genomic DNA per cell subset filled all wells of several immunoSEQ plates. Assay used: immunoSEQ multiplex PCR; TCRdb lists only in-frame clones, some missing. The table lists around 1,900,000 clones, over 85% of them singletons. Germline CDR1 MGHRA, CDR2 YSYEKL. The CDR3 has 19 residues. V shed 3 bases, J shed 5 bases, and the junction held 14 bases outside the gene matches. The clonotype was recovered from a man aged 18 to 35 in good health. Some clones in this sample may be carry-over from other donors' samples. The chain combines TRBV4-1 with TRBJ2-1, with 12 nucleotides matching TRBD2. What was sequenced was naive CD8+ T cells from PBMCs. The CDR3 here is CASSQTGTVTSGRNNEQFF. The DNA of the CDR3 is TGCGCCAGCAGCCAGACCGGGACAGTCACTAGCGGGAGGAACAATGAGCAGTTCTTC.